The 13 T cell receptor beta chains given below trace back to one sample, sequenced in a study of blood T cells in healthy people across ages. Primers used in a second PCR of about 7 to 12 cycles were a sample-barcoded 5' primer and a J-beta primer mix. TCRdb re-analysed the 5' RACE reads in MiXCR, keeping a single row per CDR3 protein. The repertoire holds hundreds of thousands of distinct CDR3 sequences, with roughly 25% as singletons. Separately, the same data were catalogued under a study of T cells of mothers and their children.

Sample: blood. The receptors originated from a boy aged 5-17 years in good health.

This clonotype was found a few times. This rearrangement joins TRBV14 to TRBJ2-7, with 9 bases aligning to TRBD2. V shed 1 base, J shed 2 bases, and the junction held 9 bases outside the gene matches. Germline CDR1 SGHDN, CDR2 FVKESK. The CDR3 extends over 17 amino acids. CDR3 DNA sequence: TGTGCCAGCAGCCAAGGACCGGGCGGGGGGGCACCCTACGAGCAGTACTTC. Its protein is CASSQGPGGGAPYEQYF.

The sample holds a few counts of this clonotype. The CDR3 region is CASSLDPGTSGPEQFF. The CDR3 nucleotides are TGTGCCAGCAGCTTAGACCCCGGGACTAGCGGCCCAGAGCAGTTCTTC. The chain joins TRBV11-2 to TRBJ2-1; 11 bases agree with TRBD2. CDR3 size: 16 residues. The J segment lost 10 bases and the V segment lost 0 bases, leaving 8 bases of the junction unmatched. The germline gives CDR1 SGHAT, CDR2 FQNNGV.

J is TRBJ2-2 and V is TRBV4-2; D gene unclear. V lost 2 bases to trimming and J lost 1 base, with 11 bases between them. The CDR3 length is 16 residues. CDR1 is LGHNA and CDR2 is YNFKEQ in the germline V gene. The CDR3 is CASSQPFSGNTGELFF. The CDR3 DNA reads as TGTGCCAGCAGCCAACCCTTCTCGGGGAACACCGGGGAGCTGTTTTTT.

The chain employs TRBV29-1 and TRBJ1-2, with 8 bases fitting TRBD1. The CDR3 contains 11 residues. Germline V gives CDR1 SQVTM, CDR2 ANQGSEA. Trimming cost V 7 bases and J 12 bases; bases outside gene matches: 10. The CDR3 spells CSGRQGSIHTF. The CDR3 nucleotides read TGCAGCGGAAGACAGGGGTCTATTCACACCTTC.

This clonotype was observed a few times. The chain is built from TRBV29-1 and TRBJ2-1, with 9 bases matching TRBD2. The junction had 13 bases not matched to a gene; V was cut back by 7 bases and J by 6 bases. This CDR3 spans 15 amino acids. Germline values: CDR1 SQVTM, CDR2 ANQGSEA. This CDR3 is CSATPLAGTINEQFF. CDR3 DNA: TGCAGCGCAACCCCTCTAGCGGGGACCATCAATGAGCAGTTCTTC.

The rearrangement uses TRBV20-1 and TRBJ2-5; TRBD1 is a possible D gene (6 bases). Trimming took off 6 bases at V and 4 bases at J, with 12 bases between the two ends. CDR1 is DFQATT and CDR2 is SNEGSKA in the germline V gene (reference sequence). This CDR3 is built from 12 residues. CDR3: CSARRTVETQYF. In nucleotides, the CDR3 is TGCAGTGCGCGAAGGACAGTAGAGACCCAGTACTTC.

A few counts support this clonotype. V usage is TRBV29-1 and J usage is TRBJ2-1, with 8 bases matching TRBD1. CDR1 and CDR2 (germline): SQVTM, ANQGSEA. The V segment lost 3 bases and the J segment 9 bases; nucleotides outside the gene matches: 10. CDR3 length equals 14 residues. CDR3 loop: CSVERQGLGGEQFF. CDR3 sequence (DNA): TGCAGCGTTGAGAGACAGGGGTTAGGAGGTGAGCAGTTCTTC.

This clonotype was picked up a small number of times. The CDR3 DNA reads as TGTGCCAGCAGGGGGTCTGTGAGTTCGTACAATGAGCAGTTCTTC. It codes for CASRGSVSSYNEQFF. The V and J genes are TRBV11-2 and TRBJ2-7; D uncertain. The last part of the DNA fits TRBJ2-1 better; the J call may be wrong. This CDR3 spans 15 amino acids. Germline V gene sequence: CDR1 SGHAT, CDR2 FQNNGV.

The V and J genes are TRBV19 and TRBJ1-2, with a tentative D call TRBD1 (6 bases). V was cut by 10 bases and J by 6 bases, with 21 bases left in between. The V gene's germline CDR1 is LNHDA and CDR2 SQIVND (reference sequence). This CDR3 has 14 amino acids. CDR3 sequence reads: CANLVSREGDGYTF. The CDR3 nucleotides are TGTGCCAATCTCGTCTCAAGAGAGGGGGATGGCTACACCTTC. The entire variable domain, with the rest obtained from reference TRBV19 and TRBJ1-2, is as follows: DGGITQSPKYLFRKEGQNVTLSCEQNLNHDAMYWYRQDPGQGLRLIYYSQIVNDFQKGDIAEGYSVSREKKESFPLTVTSAQKNPTAFYLCANLVSREGDGYTFGSGTRLTVV.

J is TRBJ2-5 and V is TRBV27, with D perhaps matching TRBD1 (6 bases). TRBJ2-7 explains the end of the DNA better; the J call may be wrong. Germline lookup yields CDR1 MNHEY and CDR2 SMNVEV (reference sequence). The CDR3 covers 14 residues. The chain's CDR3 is CASSLRQGLDEQYF. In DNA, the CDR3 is TGTGCCAGCAGTTTACGGCAGGGGTTGGACGAGCAGTACTTC.

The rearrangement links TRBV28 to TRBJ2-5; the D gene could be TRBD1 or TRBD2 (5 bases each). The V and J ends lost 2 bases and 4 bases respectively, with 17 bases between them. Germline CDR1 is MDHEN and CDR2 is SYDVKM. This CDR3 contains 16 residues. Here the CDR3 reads CASSLPRDLPPETQYF. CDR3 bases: TGTGCCAGCAGTTTACCCAGGGACCTACCCCCAGAGACCCAGTACTTC. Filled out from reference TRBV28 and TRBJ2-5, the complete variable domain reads DVKVTQSSRYLVKRTGEKVFLECVQDMDHENMFWYRQDPGLGLRLIYFSYDVKMKEKGDIPEGYSVSREKKERFSLILESASTNQTSMYLCASSLPRDLPPETQYFGPGTRLLVL.

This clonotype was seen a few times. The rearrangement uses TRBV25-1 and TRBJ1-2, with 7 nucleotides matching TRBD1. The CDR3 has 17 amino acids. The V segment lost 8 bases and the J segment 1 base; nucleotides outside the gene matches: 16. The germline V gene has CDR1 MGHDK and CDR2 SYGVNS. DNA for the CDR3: TGTGCCAGCCATTCCGGGACAGACCCATTGTTTAACTATGGCTACACCTTC. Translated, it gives CASHSGTDPLFNYGYTF.

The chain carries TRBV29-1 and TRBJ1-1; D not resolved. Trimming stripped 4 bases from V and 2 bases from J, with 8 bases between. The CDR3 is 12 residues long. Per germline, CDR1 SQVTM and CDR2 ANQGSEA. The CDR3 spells CSVAGYNTEAFF. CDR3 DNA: TGCAGCGTTGCTGGCTACAACACTGAAGCTTTCTTT.